The next 14 T cell receptor beta chains were all read from a single sample in a study of blood T cell repertoires in COVID-19. Profiling relied on immunoSEQ multiplex PCR, and the TCRdb table lists in-frame clones only, not all of them. The sample gives about 35,000 clones, 90% of which show up once; under 25% is in the top ten. The sequenced material came from peripheral blood. Receptor source: a man older than 75 with acute or convalescent COVID-19.

The rearrangement uses TRBV4-2 and TRBJ2-2, with TRBD2 matching 7 bases. Germline V gene sequence: CDR1 LGHNA, CDR2 YNFKEQ. V lost 3 bases to trimming and J lost 4 bases; unmatched junction nucleotides: 8. The length of the CDR3 is 16 residues. CDR3 in amino acids: CASSQGGLGITGELFF. The CDR3, as DNA: TGTGCCAGCAGCCAGGGCGGACTAGGGATCACCGGGGAGCTGTTTTTT.

The chain couples TRBV5-4 to TRBJ1-2; no firm D call. Trimming removed 2 bases from V and 4 bases from J, with 15 bases in between. The CDR3 has 15 amino acids. Looked up from germline, CDR1 is SGHNT and CDR2 is YYREEE (reference sequence). The CDR3 bases are TGTGCCAGCAGCTTCCGGTCCGGAGGAGGCTATGGCTACACCTTC. Translated, it gives CASSFRSGGGYGYTF.

The chain couples TRBV15 to TRBJ2-7; 7 positions agree with TRBD1. V lost 2 bases and J lost 6; bases outside the gene matches: 4. CDR3 size: 13 residues. Germline V gene sequence: CDR1 LNHNV, CDR2 YYDKDF (reference sequence). In DNA form, the CDR3 reads TGTGCCACCAGCAGAATTAACAGGGGCGAGCAGTACTTC. Amino acids: CATSRINRGEQYF.

The CDR3 region is CASSPSTGSDTQYF. The CDR3 DNA follows: TGTGCCAGCAGTCCCTCGACAGGGTCCGATACGCAGTATTTT. This chain connects TRBV28 to TRBJ2-3; TRBD1 aligns across 7 bases. The CDR3 has 14 amino acids. Germline assignment: CDR1 MDHEN and CDR2 SYDVKM. Trimming took 5 bases from V and 6 from J; bases not matched to a gene: 8. The full variable domain, in which reference TRBV28 and TRBJ2-3 provide the parts outside the CDR3, is DVKVTQSSRYLVKRTGEKVFLECVQDMDHENMFWYRQDPGLGLRLIYFSYDVKMKEKGDIPEGYSVSREKKERFSLILESASTNQTSMYLCASSPSTGSDTQYFGPGTRLTVL.

The chain links TRBV10-3 to TRBJ1-6, with 8 bases that match TRBD1. The trim removed 10 bases at V and 5 bases at J, leaving 7 bases unmatched. The germline V gene has CDR1 ENHRY and CDR2 SYGVKD. CDR3 length: 14 residues. The CDR3 region is CATQEDRDNSPLHF. In DNA, the CDR3 is TGTGCCACTCAAGAGGACAGGGATAATTCACCCCTCCACTTT.

The rearrangement uses TRBV12-5 and TRBJ1-1, with 10 bases fitting TRBD1. Germline-derived CDR1 and CDR2 are LGHNT and FRNRAP. This CDR3 has 16 residues. Trimming removed 1 base from V and 8 bases from J; junction bases left unmatched: 10. CDR3 in amino acids: CASGLATGDRGIEAFF. The CDR3, as DNA: TGTGCTAGTGGTTTGGCAACAGGGGACAGGGGAATCGAAGCTTTCTTT.

The rearrangement uses TRBV7-9 and TRBJ2-5; 9 positions match TRBD1. V trimming: 0 bases; J trimming: 4 bases; junction bases outside the gene matches: 6. Germline CDR1 is SEHNR and CDR2 is FQNEAQ (reference sequence). The CDR3 consists of 16 residues. The CDR3: CASSLAQGQGGETQYF. The DNA of the CDR3 is TGTGCCAGCAGCTTAGCGCAGGGACAGGGAGGAGAGACCCAGTACTTC.

In this sample, this clone turned up a few times. V usage is TRBV3-1 (or the pseudogene TRBV3-2) and J usage is TRBJ1-1, with a tentative D call TRBD1 (6 bases). This CDR3 contains 18 residues. Germline V gene sequence: CDR1 LGHDT, CDR2 YNNKEL (reference sequence). Trimming removed 0 bases from V and 6 bases from J, with 23 bases in between. The CDR3 bases are TGTGCCAGCAGCCAAGATCCTCGGCTGGTTAGGGGGACCGCTGAAGCTTTCTTT. This translates into CASSQDPRLVRGTAEAFF.

This clone was recorded once. This chain links TRBV11-2 with TRBJ2-7; D remains unclear. This CDR3 contains 12 residues. The ends were cut back, 4 bases at V and 6 bases at J, with 10 bases in the middle. Germline V gene data show CDR1 as SGHAT and CDR2 as FQNNGV. The CDR3, as DNA: TGTGCCAGCAGCTCCTCGCAGTTCGAGCAGTACTTC. Translated, it gives CASSSSQFEQYF.

V is TRBV20-1 and J is TRBJ2-3, with 7 bases identical to TRBD2. The CDR3 consists of 14 residues. The germline V gene has CDR1 DFQATT and CDR2 SNEGSKA (reference sequence). V was clipped by 3 bases and J by 4 bases; unmatched bases: 7. CDR3 loop: CSASRAGDADTQYF. In nucleotides, the CDR3 is TGCAGTGCTAGTCGCGCGGGGGACGCAGATACGCAGTATTTT.

The chain employs TRBV28 and TRBJ1-1; TRBD1 matches 7 bases. J gave up 0 bases and V 5 bases, and 6 bases lay outside the gene matches. The CDR3 loop spans 15 amino acids. Germline assignment: CDR1 MDHEN and CDR2 SYDVKM. The CDR3 here is CASSVRQGLNTEAFF. CDR3 DNA sequence: TGTGCCAGCAGTGTTCGACAGGGATTGAACACTGAAGCTTTCTTT.

The chain recombines TRBV28 with TRBJ1-2; D unresolved. The CDR3 consists of 14 residues. The germline V gene encodes CDR1 MDHEN and CDR2 SYDVKM. Trimming removed 3 bases from V and 7 bases from J, with 15 bases in between. The chain's CDR3 is CASSFRFGSAGYTF. The CDR3 DNA sequence: TGTGCCAGCAGTTTCCGGTTCGGGTCGGCTGGCTACACCTTC.

This sequence joins TRBV6-5 and TRBJ1-5, with 10 bases fitting TRBD1. The CDR3 is 15 residues long. Germline-derived CDR1 and CDR2 are MNHEY and SVGAGI. J was trimmed by 2 bases and V by 5 bases; bases with no gene match: 3. The CDR3 DNA reads TGTGCCAGCAGTCGACAGGGGGCAGGCAATCAGCCCCAGCATTTT. Its protein is CASSRQGAGNQPQHF.

The chain recombines TRBV10-3 with TRBJ2-3; TRBD1 aligns across 10 bases. Germline lookup yields CDR1 ENHRY and CDR2 SYGVKD. V gave up 7 bases and J gave up 2 bases; unmatched junction bases: 6. The CDR3 is 15 amino acids. The CDR3 region has the DNA TGTGCCATCAAGACCGGGACAGGGGACACAGATACGCAGTATTTT. This sequence encodes CAIKTGTGDTDTQYF.